This TCR beta chain is drawn from a study of shared clonotypes between healthy human individuals. The naive CD8 population came from CD45RO-negative cells selected for CCR7, without terminally differentiated effector memory CD45RA+ cells. Across several immunoSEQ plates, the genomic DNA of each subset was split evenly. The authors' processing: From ImmunoSEQ came sequences covering only the junction and carrying no quality scores, so filtering differed. Data came from immunoSEQ multiplex PCR; TCRdb stores just in-frame clones and leaves some out. The V and J calls and clone size were taken over from that table, and D and trimming were inferred from the DNA. The sample includes about 2 million clones, approximately 94% seen only once; the top ten take roughly 1.1%. The CDR3 covers 17 residues. The J segment lost 1 base and the V segment lost 3 bases, leaving 8 bases of the junction unmatched. CDR1 and CDR2 from the germline V gene are MGHDK and SYGVNS.

The receptor was isolated from a man aged 18 to 30 in good health. The sequencing input was naive CD8+ T cells sorted from blood. The V call is TRBV25-1, the J call TRBJ2-5; 10 bases are shared with TRBD1. CDR3 nucleotide sequence: TGTGCCAGCAGTGACCGGGACAGGGGCCGGGGCCAAGAGACCCAGTACTTC. Translating it yields CASSDRDRGRGQETQYF.